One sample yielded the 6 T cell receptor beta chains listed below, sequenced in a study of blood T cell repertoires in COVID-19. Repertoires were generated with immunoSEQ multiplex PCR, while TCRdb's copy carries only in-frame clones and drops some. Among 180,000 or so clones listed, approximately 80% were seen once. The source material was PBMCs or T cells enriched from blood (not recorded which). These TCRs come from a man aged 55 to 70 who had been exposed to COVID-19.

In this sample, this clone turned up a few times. The CDR3 bases are TGTGCCAGCAGCCGGGACAGGGAAGGGGAGCAGTACTTC. Residues: CASSRDREGEQYF. The chain is built from TRBV11-2 and TRBJ2-7, with 9 bases aligning to TRBD1. The V gene's germline CDR1 is SGHAT and CDR2 FQNNGV. Trimming at V came to 5 bases and at J to 7 bases, leaving 6 bases not matched to a gene. This CDR3 spans 13 amino acids. Full variable domain (remainder filled in from reference TRBV11-2 and TRBJ2-7): EAGVAQSPRYKIIEKRQSVAFWCNPISGHATLYWYQQILGQGPKLLIQFQNNGVVDDSQLPKDRFSAERLKGVDSTLKIQPAKLEDSAVYLCASSRDREGEQYFGPGTRLTVT.

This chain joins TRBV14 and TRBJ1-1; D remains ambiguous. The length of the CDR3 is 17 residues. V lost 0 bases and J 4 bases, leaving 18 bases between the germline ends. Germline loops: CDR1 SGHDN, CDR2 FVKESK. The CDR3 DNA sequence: TGTGCCAGCAGCCAAGAACGGAGTTTTACTAGAGCCACTGAAGCTTTCTTT. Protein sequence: CASSQERSFTRATEAFF.

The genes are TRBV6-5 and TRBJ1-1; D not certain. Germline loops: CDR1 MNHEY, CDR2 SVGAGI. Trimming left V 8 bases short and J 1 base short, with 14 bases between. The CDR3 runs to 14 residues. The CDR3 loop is CASQNIGGNTEAFF. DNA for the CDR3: TGTGCCAGCCAAAATATTGGAGGGAACACTGAAGCTTTCTTT.

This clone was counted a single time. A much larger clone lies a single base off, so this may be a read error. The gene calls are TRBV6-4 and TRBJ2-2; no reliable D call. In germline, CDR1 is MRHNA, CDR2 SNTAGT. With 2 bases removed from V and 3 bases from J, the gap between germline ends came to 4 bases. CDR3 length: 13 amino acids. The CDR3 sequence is CASSDRDTGELFF. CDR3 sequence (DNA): TGTGCCAGCAGTGACCGGGACACCGGGGAGCTGTTTTTT.

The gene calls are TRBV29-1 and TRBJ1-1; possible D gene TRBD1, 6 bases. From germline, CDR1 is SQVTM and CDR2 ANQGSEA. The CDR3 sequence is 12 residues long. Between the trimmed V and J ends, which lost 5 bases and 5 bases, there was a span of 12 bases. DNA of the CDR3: TGCAGCGTTCTACAGGGTTCGACTGAAGCTTTCTTT. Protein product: CSVLQGSTEAFF.

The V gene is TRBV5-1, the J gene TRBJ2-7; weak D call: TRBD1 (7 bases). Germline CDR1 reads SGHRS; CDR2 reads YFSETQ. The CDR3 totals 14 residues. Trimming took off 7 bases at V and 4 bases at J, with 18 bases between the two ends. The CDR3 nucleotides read TGCGCCAGCTCCCCCGTGGCAGGGGGGTACGAGCAGTACTTC. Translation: CASSPVAGGYEQYF.